Following are 24 T cell receptor beta chains from one sample sequenced in a study of cytomegalovirus exposure and HLA in healthy donors. Method: immunoSEQ multiplex PCR; TCRdb's copy keeps in-frame clones and lacks some. In the table there are 140,000 to 150,000 clones, approximately 94% of which are singletons. Sequencing used PBMCs. The receptors were sampled from a young man in good health and CMV-seropositive.

Details on this clone: Other DNA sequences in the sample encode the same CDR3. The V and J genes are TRBV5-1 and TRBJ2-1, with 10 bases aligning to TRBD2. The CDR3 is 15 residues long. The germline CDR1 and CDR2 sequences are SGHRS and YFSETQ. V shed 0 bases, J shed 3 bases, and the junction held 0 bases outside the gene matches. The DNA of the CDR3 is TGCGCCAGCAGCTTGGGGACTAGCGGCTACAATGAGCAGTTCTTC. It is translated as CASSLGTSGYNEQFF. Full variable domain (missing parts from reference TRBV5-1 and TRBJ2-1): KAGVTQTPRYLIKTRGQQVTLSCSPISGHRSVSWYQQTPGQGLQFLFEYFSETQRNKGNFPGRFSGRQFSNSRSEMNVSTLELGDSALYLCASSLGTSGYNEQFFGPGTRLTVL.

V and J are TRBV27 and TRBJ1-1; D gene ambiguous. Germline CDR1 and CDR2: MNHEY and SMNVEV (reference sequence). V was pared by 7 bases and J by 6 bases, with 18 bases between. This CDR3 comprises 14 residues. The CDR3 bases are TGTGCCAGCACCTCCCTCGGGTTTAACCCTGAAGCTTTCTTT. It translates to CASTSLGFNPEAFF.

The chain is built from TRBV27 and TRBJ1-2; D remains ambiguous. V was trimmed by 6 bases and J by 8 bases, leaving 16 bases between them. This CDR3 contains 13 residues. From germline, CDR1 is MNHEY and CDR2 SMNVEV (reference sequence). The CDR3, as DNA: TGTGCCAGCAGCCGCGCCCAGGCGCAAGGCTACACCTTC. Translating it yields CASSRAQAQGYTF.

The chain uses TRBV6-5 and TRBJ2-2, with D possibly TRBD1 on 6 matching bases. From germline, CDR1 is MNHEY and CDR2 SVGAGI. V shed 2 bases and J shed 5 bases, with 12 bases lying between them. The CDR3 runs 15 residues. CDR3 DNA: TGTGCCAGCAGTTACGATTTAGGGGGAACCGGGGAGCTGTTTTTT. It translates to CASSYDLGGTGELFF.

V usage is TRBV2 and J usage is TRBJ2-3; possible D gene TRBD2, 6 bases. The CDR3 has 13 residues. CDR1 and CDR2 (germline): SNHLY, FYNNEI. With 6 bases removed from V and 2 bases from J, the gap between germline ends came to 9 bases. In DNA, the CDR3 is TGTGCCAGCAGCTGGGACTTCACAGATACGCAGTATTTT. Amino acid sequence: CASSWDFTDTQYF. The whole variable domain, remainder taken from reference TRBV2 and TRBJ2-3, is EPEVTQTPSHQVTQMGQEVILRCVPISNHLYFYWYRQILGQKVEFLVSFYNNEISEKSEIFDDQFSVERPDGSNFTLKIRSTKLEDSAMYFCASSWDFTDTQYFGPGTRLTVL.

This chain connects TRBV27 to TRBJ2-7; 8 bases agree with TRBD2. This CDR3 is built from 14 residues. Per the germline V gene, CDR1 is MNHEY and CDR2 is SMNVEV (reference sequence). Trimming at V came to 6 bases and at J to 6 bases, leaving 10 bases not matched to a gene. CDR3 nucleotides: TGTGCCAGCAGATTAGCGGGGTCTTCTTCCGAGCAGTACTTC. Protein: CASRLAGSSSEQYF.

The chain links TRBV5-1 to TRBJ1-2; D is perhaps TRBD1 (5 bases). Germline CDR1 reads SGHRS; CDR2 reads YFSETQ. This CDR3 comprises 14 residues. Trimming pared 0 bases from V and 8 bases from J, leaving 14 bases between. CDR3 in amino acids: CASSLVGGTEGYTF. The CDR3 nucleotides are TGCGCCAGCAGCTTGGTTGGGGGGACGGAAGGCTACACCTTC.

The chain employs TRBV10-3 and TRBJ2-7; no definite D call. Trimming removed 3 bases from V and 5 bases from J, with 5 bases in between. The CDR3 has 11 amino acids. CDR1 and CDR2 from the germline V gene are ENHRY and SYGVKD. CDR3 sequence: CAISDRDEQYF. DNA of the CDR3: TGTGCCATCAGTGACCGAGACGAGCAGTACTTC.

The chain has TRBV28 and TRBJ1-5; possibly TRBD1 for D (5 bases). Germline CDR1 is MDHEN and CDR2 is SYDVKM. V dropped 3 bases and J dropped 7 bases, with 13 bases sitting between them. This CDR3 spans 14 amino acids. The CDR3, as DNA: TGTGCCAGCAGTTTCCAAGCAGGGAACCAGCCCCAGCATTTT. Its protein is CASSFQAGNQPQHF.

The rearrangement links TRBV6-1 to TRBJ2-7; TRBD2 agrees at 8 bases. In germline, CDR1 is MNHNS, CDR2 SASEGT. This CDR3 has 14 residues. V lost 3 bases, J lost 3 bases, and 4 bases stayed unmatched. The CDR3 DNA reads TGTGCCAGCAGTGAGCGGGAGGAATACTACGAGCAGTACTTC. It specifies CASSEREEYYEQYF.

V and J are TRBV2 and TRBJ1-2; 12 nucleotides agree with TRBD1. CDR1 is SNHLY and CDR2 is FYNNEI in the germline V gene. This CDR3 contains 17 residues. Trimming at V came to 6 bases and at J to 5 bases, leaving 13 bases not matched to a gene. The CDR3 DNA reads TGTGCCAGCAGCCGATCCGGGACAGGGGGCGTTTGGTATGGCTACACCTTC. Translation: CASSRSGTGGVWYGYTF.

This chain uses TRBV27 with TRBJ2-1; TRBD2 matches at 7 bases. CDR3 length equals 13 residues. V shed 4 bases, J shed 9 bases, and the junction held 6 bases outside the gene matches. Germline CDR1 MNHEY, CDR2 SMNVEV (reference sequence). The CDR3, as DNA: TGTGCCAGCAGTTCCACTAGCGAGGGTGAGCAGTTCTTC. The encoded protein is CASSSTSEGEQFF.

The chain is built from TRBV5-4 and TRBJ2-1; 10 bases match TRBD1. Trimming cost V 4 bases and J 3 bases; bases outside gene matches: 4. CDR3 size: 15 residues. The germline V gene has CDR1 SGHNT and CDR2 YYREEE (reference sequence). The CDR3 here is CASSRRDRGYNEQFF. For the CDR3, the DNA is TGTGCCAGCAGCCGACGGGACAGGGGCTACAATGAGCAGTTCTTC.

The chain combines TRBV5-1 with TRBJ2-7; TRBD1 aligns across 7 bases. In germline, CDR1 is SGHRS, CDR2 YFSETQ. Trimming removed 4 bases from V and 2 bases from J; junction bases left unmatched: 6. The CDR3 contains 14 residues. CDR3 in amino acids: CASSGLTGTYEQYF. The CDR3, as DNA: TGCGCCAGCAGCGGATTGACAGGGACCTACGAGCAGTACTTC.

The rearrangement links TRBV27 to TRBJ2-3; 10 positions agree with TRBD1. The germline V gene encodes CDR1 MNHEY and CDR2 SMNVEV (reference sequence). The V segment lost 5 bases and the J segment 4 bases; nucleotides outside the gene matches: 9. The CDR3 sequence is 16 residues long. The CDR3 region is CASSTRDRGFPDTQYF. The CDR3 nucleotides read TGTGCCAGCAGTACCCGGGACAGGGGTTTCCCAGATACGCAGTATTTT.

The chain carries TRBV2 and TRBJ2-2; a possible D gene is TRBD1 (7 bases). The CDR3 has 13 amino acids. Germline values: CDR1 SNHLY, CDR2 FYNNEI. V was clipped by 6 bases and J by 5 bases, with 10 bases between them. CDR3 in DNA: TGTGCCAGCAGGCCAGGGGGGACCGGGGAGCTGTTTTTT. Residues: CASRPGGTGELFF.

The rearrangement uses TRBV14 and TRBJ1-1; TRBD1 aligns across 7 bases. CDR1 SGHDN and CDR2 FVKESK come from the germline V gene. CDR3 length equals 12 residues. Trimming at V came to 5 bases and at J to 7 bases, leaving 4 bases not matched to a gene. This CDR3 reads CASSRQGGEAFF. Here the CDR3 DNA reads TGTGCCAGCAGCAGACAGGGCGGTGAAGCTTTCTTT.

J is TRBJ1-3 and V is TRBV5-5, with no clear D. This CDR3 region has 14 residues. Trimming removed 0 bases at V and 7 bases at J, with 11 bases between. CDR1 is SGHKS and CDR2 is YYEKEE in the germline V gene (reference sequence). CDR3 residues: CASSLVAAGNTIYF. As DNA, the CDR3 is TGTGCCAGCAGCTTGGTGGCGGCGGGGAACACCATATATTTT.

As for this clone: The sample holds other DNA sequences that translate to the same CDR3. V and J are TRBV6-5 and TRBJ1-3; D is uncertain. The CDR3 covers 12 residues. The ends were cut back, 7 bases at V and 0 bases at J, with 4 bases in the middle. CDR1 and CDR2 (germline): MNHEY, SVGAGI. CDR3 sequence: CASTSSGNTIYF. In nucleotides, the CDR3 is TGTGCCAGCACGAGCTCTGGAAACACCATATATTTT.

Here the CDR3 DNA reads TGTGCCAGCAGCCCCCACCCGGGACAGACTAATTCACCCCTCCACTTT. As protein: CASSPHPGQTNSPLHF. The rearrangement joins TRBV7-2 to TRBJ1-6, with TRBD1 matching over 7 bases. The germline V gene has CDR1 SGHTA and CDR2 FQGNSA. V lost 5 bases to trimming and J lost 6 bases; unmatched junction nucleotides: 10. This CDR3 spans 16 amino acids.

The DNA for the CDR3 is TGTGCCAGCAGTGATCGGACAGGGTCGTATCAGCCCCAGCATTTT. Translated: CASSDRTGSYQPQHF. V usage is TRBV2 and J usage is TRBJ1-5; 8 bases are a match to TRBD1. This CDR3 spans 15 amino acids. The germline V gene encodes CDR1 SNHLY and CDR2 FYNNEI. V was clipped by 3 bases and J by 5 bases; unmatched bases: 6. The full variable domain, with the rest looked up from reference TRBV2 and TRBJ1-5, is EPEVTQTPSHQVTQMGQEVILRCVPISNHLYFYWYRQILGQKVEFLVSFYNNEISEKSEIFDDQFSVERPDGSNFTLKIRSTKLEDSAMYFCASSDRTGSYQPQHFGDGTRLSIL.

V usage is TRBV11-3 and J usage is TRBJ2-3; 12 nucleotides match TRBD1. V was pared by 4 bases and J by 6 bases, with 5 bases of the junction left unmatched. Germline CDR1 reads SGHNT; CDR2 reads YENEEA. This CDR3 is 15 amino acids long. Written as DNA, the CDR3 is TGTGCCAGCAGCTCGGGACAGGGGGCTGAGGATACGCAGTATTTT. Translation: CASSSGQGAEDTQYF.

The chain links TRBV5-1 to TRBJ1-1, with D hard to call. V was clipped by 0 bases and J by 3 bases, with 12 bases between them. The CDR3 length is 15 residues. Germline V gene lookup returns CDR1 SGHRS and CDR2 YFSETQ. The DNA for the CDR3 is TGCGCCAGCAGCTTGGATTTGGCCTTCGACACTGAAGCTTTCTTT. Its protein product is CASSLDLAFDTEAFF.

J is TRBJ2-3 and V is TRBV9; D is ambiguous. Per the germline V gene, CDR1 is SGDLS and CDR2 is YYNGEE. CDR3 length: 15 amino acids. Trimming removed 3 bases from V and 6 bases from J, with 17 bases in between. CDR3 loop: CASSASPYGEDTQYF. CDR3 bases: TGTGCCAGCAGCGCTTCCCCTTACGGAGAGGATACGCAGTATTTT.